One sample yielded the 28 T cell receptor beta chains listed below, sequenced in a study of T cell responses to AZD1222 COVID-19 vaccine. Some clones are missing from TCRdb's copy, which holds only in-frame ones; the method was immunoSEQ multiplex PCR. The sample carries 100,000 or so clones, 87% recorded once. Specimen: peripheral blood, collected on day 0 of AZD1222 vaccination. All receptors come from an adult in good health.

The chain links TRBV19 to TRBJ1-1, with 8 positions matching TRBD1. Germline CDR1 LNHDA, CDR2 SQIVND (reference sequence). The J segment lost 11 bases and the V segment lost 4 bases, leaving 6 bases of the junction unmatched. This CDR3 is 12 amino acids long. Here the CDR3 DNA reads TGTGCCAGTAGTAGGATCAGGGGGCTGGCTTTCTTT. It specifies CASSRIRGLAFF.

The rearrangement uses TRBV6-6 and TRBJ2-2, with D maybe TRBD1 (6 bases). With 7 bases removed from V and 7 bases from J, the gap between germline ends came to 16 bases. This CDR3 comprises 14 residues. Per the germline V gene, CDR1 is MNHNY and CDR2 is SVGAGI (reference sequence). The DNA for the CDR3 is TGTGCCAGCAAATCAGGGGAGATAAGCGGGGAGCTGTTTTTT. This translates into CASKSGEISGELFF.

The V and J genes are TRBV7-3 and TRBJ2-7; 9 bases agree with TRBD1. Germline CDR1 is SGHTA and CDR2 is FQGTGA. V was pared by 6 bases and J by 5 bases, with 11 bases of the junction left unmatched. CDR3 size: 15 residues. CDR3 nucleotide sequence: TGTGCCAGCAGTTTAGTGGGGACAGGGAGCAACGAGCAGTACTTC. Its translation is CASSLVGTGSNEQYF.

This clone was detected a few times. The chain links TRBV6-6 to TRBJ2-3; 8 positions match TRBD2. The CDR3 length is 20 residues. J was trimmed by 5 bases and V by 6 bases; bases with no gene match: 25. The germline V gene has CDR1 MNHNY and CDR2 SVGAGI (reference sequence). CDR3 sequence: CASSPPPGRSLAGRGDTQYF. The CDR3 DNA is TGTGCCAGCAGCCCACCCCCTGGGAGGTCGCTCGCCGGGAGGGGAGATACGCAGTATTTT.

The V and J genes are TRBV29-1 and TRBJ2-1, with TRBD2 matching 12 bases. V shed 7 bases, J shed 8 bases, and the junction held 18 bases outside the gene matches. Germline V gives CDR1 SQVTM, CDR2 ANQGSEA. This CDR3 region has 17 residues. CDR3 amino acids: CSAPGKLAGGPAHEQFF. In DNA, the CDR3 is TGCAGCGCCCCAGGAAAGCTAGCGGGAGGGCCGGCCCATGAGCAGTTCTTC.

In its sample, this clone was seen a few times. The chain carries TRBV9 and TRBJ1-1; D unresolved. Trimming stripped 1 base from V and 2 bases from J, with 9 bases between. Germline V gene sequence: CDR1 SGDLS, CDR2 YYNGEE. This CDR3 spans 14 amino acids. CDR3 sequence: CASSVRGSNTEAFF. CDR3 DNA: TGTGCCAGCAGCGTACGAGGCAGCAACACTGAAGCTTTCTTT.

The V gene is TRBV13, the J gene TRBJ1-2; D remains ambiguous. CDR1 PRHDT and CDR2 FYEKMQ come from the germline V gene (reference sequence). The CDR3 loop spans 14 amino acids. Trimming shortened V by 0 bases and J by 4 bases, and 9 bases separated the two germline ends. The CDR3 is CASSLGADPYGYTF. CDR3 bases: TGTGCCAGCAGCTTAGGCGCAGATCCCTATGGCTACACCTTC. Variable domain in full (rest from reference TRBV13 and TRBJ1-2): AAGVIQSPRHLIKEKRETATLKCYPIPRHDTVYWYQQGPGQDPQFLISFYEKMQSDKGSIPDRFSAQQFSDYHSELNMSSLELGDSALYFCASSLGADPYGYTFGSGTRLTVV.

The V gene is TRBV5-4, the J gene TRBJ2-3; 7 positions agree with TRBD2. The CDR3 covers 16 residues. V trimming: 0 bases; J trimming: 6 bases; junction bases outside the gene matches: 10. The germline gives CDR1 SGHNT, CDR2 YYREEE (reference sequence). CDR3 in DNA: TGTGCCAGCAGCTTGGGGCCCCAGCGGGGTGGGGATACGCAGTATTTT. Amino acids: CASSLGPQRGGDTQYF.

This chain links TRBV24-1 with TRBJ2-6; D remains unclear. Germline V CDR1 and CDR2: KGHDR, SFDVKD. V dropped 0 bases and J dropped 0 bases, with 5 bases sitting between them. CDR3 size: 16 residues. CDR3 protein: CATSDLTPSGANVLTF. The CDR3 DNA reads TGTGCCACCAGTGATTTGACCCCCTCTGGGGCCAACGTCCTGACTTTC.

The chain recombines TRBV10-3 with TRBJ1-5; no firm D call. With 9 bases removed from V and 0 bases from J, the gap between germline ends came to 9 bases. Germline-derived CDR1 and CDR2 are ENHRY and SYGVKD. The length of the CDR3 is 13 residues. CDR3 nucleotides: TGTGCCATTACCGGCAATAGCAATCAGCCCCAGCATTTT. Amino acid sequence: CAITGNSNQPQHF.

CDR3 protein: CASIFSSRGKGYEQFF. CDR3 nucleotide sequence: TGTGCCAGCATTTTCTCTAGCAGGGGGAAAGGCTATGAGCAGTTCTTC. The V and J genes are TRBV27 and TRBJ2-1; 7 nucleotides agree with TRBD1. This CDR3 contains 16 residues. V lost 7 bases, J lost 8 bases, and 17 bases stayed unmatched. CDR1 and CDR2 (germline): MNHEY, SMNVEV (reference sequence).

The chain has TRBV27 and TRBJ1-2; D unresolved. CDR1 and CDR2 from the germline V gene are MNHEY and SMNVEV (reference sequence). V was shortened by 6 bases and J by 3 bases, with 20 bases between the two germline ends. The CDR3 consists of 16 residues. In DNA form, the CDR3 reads TGTGCCAGCAGCCCGCGCCCAGGCCCCACCTACTATGGCTACACCTTC. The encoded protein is CASSPRPGPTYYGYTF.

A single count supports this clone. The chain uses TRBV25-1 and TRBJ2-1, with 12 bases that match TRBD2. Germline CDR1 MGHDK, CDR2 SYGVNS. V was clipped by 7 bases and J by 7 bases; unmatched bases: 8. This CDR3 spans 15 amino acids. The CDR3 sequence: CASKKLAGGPNEQFF. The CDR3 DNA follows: TGTGCCAGCAAAAAGCTAGCGGGAGGGCCGAATGAGCAGTTCTTC.

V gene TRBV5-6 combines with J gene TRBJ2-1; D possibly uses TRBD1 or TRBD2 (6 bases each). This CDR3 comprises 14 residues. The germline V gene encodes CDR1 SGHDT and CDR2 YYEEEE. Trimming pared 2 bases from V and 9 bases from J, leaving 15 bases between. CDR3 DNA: TGTGCCAGCAGCTTCGCGGGCAGGGGAGGTGAGCAGTTCTTC. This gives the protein CASSFAGRGGEQFF.

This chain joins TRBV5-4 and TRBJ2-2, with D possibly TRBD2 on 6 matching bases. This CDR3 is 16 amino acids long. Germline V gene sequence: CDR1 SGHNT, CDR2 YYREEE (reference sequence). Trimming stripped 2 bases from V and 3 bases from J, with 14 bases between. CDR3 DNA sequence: TGTGCCAGCAGCTTCCTAGGTGGAGGGGACACCGGGGAGCTGTTTTTT. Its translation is CASSFLGGGDTGELFF.

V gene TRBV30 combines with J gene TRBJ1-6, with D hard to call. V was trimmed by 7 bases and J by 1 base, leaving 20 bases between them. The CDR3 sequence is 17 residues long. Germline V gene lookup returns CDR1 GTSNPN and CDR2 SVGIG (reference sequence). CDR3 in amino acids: CASAWIYSESYNSPLHF. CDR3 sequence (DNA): TGTGCCTCCGCCTGGATCTACAGCGAATCCTATAATTCACCCCTCCACTTT.

The CDR3: CASSGAGGTDTQYF. In DNA form, the CDR3 reads TGTGCCAGCAGTGGAGCGGGAGGCACAGATACGCAGTATTTT. This chain uses TRBV6-1 with TRBJ2-3; TRBD2 aligns across 8 bases. Trimming at V came to 4 bases and at J to 1 base, leaving 1 base not matched to a gene. CDR3 length: 14 amino acids. From germline, CDR1 is MNHNS and CDR2 SASEGT.

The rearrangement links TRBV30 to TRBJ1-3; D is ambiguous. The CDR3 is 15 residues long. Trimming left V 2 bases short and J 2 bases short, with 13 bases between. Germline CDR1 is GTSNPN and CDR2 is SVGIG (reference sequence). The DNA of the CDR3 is TGTGCCTGGAGTTATAGGGCTCTCCCTGGAAACACCATATATTTT. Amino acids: CAWSYRALPGNTIYF.

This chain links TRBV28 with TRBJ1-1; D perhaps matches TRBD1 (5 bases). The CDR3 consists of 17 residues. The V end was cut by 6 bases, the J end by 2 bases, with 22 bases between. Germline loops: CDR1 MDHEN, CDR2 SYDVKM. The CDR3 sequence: CASRPQEWGELNTEAFF. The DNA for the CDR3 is TGTGCCAGCAGACCCCAAGAGTGGGGGGAGCTAAACACTGAAGCTTTCTTT.

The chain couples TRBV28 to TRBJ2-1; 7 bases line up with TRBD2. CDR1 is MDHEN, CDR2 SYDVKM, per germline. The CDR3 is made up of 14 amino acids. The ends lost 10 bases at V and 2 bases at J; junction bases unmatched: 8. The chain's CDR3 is CATLGGSAYNEQFF. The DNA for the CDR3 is TGTGCCACCTTGGGGGGGAGCGCCTACAATGAGCAGTTCTTC.

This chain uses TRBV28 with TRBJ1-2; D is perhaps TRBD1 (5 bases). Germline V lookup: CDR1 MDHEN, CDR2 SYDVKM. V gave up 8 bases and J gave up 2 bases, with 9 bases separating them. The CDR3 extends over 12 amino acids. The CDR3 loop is CASQDRNYGYTF. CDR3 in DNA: TGTGCCAGCCAAGACAGAAACTATGGCTACACCTTC.

The CDR3 protein is CASLSGQPNTEAFF. The CDR3 DNA is TGCGCCAGCCTCTCTGGACAGCCGAACACTGAAGCTTTCTTT. The rearrangement uses TRBV5-1 and TRBJ1-1; D may be TRBD1 (6 bases). V was shortened by 7 bases and J by 1 base, with 14 bases between the two germline ends. The CDR3 contains 14 residues. Germline CDR1 reads SGHRS; CDR2 reads YFSETQ.

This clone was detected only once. The CDR3 region has the DNA TGTGCCAGCAGCCCGGGGGGGGCTCGTAACTATGGCTACACCTTC. Translated: CASSPGGARNYGYTF. The V call is TRBV28, the J call TRBJ1-2; D possibly corresponds to TRBD1 (6 bases). Between the trimmed V and J ends, which lost 6 bases and 1 base, there was a span of 15 bases. Germline assignment: CDR1 MDHEN and CDR2 SYDVKM. The CDR3 is 15 residues long.

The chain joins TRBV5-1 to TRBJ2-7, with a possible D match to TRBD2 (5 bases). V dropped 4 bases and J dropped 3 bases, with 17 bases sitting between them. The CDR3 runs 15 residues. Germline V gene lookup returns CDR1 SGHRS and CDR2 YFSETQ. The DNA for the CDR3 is TGCGCCAGCAGCCCCCGACCCGGGATCTTCTACGAGCAGTACTTC. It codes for CASSPRPGIFYEQYF.

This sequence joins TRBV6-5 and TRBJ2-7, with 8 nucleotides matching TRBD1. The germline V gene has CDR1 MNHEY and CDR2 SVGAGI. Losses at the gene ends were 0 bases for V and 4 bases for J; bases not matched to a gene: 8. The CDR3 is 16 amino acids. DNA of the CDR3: TGTGCCAGCAGTTACTCGTCAGGGGGCACTTATTACGAGCAGTACTTC. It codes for CASSYSSGGTYYEQYF.

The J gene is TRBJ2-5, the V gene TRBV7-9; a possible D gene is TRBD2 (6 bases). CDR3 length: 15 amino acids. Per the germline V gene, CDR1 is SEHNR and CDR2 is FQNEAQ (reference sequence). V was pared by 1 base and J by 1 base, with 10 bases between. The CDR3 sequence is CASSLVRRGQETQYF. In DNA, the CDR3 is TGTGCCAGCAGCTTAGTTCGGCGGGGCCAAGAGACCCAGTACTTC. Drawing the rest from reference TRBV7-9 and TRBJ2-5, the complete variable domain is DTGVSQNPRHKITKRGQNVTFRCDPISEHNRLYWYRQTLGQGPEFLTYFQNEAQLEKSRLLSDRFSAERPKGSFSTLEIQRTEQGDSAMYLCASSLVRRGQETQYFGPGTRLLVL.

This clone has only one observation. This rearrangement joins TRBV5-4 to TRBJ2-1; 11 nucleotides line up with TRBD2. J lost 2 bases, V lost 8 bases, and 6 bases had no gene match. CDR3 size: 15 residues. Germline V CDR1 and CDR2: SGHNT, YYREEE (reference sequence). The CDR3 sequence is CASTASGRTYNEQFF. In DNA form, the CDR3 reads TGTGCCAGTACCGCTAGCGGGAGGACCTACAATGAGCAGTTCTTC.

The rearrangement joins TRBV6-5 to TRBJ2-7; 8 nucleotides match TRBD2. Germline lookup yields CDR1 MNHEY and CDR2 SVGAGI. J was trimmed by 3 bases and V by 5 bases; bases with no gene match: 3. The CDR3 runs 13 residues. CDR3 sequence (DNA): TGTGCCAGCAGTCGGGAGGGTATCTACGAGCAGTACTTC. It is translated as CASSREGIYEQYF.